Below are 22 T cell receptor beta chains sequenced from a single sample in a study of memory CD4+ T cells and cytomegalovirus serostatus. Only in-frame clones appear in the TCRdb table, and some are missing; sequencing was by immunoSEQ multiplex PCR. The data show about 41,000 clones, about 85% seen once. The sort gate was single viable CD3+CD4+CD8-CD45RO+ cells for memory CD4+ T cells. Sample: memory CD4+ T cells from blood. These receptors were collected from an adult in good health and CMV-seronegative.

The chain is built from TRBV7-2 and TRBJ1-5, with D uncertain. The germline V gene encodes CDR1 SGHTA and CDR2 FQGNSA. The germline V and J ends were trimmed by 2 bases and 2 bases, with 7 bases remaining between them. The CDR3 totals 14 residues. CDR3 region: CASSLTTRNQPQHF. The DNA of the CDR3 is TGTGCCAGCAGCTTAACGACCCGCAATCAGCCCCAGCATTTT.

This chain joins TRBV5-1 and TRBJ1-3; the D is unclear. Trimming stripped 2 bases from V and 4 bases from J, with 4 bases between. Germline CDR1 is SGHRS and CDR2 is YFSETQ. The CDR3 runs 12 residues. The CDR3 DNA reads TGCGCCAGCAGCTTAGAGGGAAACACCATATATTTT. Encoded protein: CASSLEGNTIYF.

This clone appeared once. J is TRBJ1-1 and V is TRBV6-6; 7 bases align to TRBD1. V lost 5 bases to trimming and J lost 4 bases; unmatched junction nucleotides: 10. Germline V gene data show CDR1 as MNHNY and CDR2 as SVGAGI (reference sequence). The CDR3 contains 15 residues. In DNA, the CDR3 is TGTGCCAGCAGTGGCCTACACAGGGGTCCCACTGAAGCTTTCTTT. It translates to CASSGLHRGPTEAFF.

This clone was seen more than once but under ten times. The chain recombines TRBV7-9 with TRBJ1-2; maybe TRBD1 (5 bases). The CDR3 contains 12 residues. V was clipped by 10 bases and J by 4 bases, with 13 bases between them. Germline CDR1 and CDR2: SEHNR and FQNEAQ (reference sequence). The CDR3 nucleotides are TGTGCCATCCCGATCGGGACCTATGGCTACACCTTC. Translation gives CAIPIGTYGYTF. The whole variable domain, filled in from reference TRBV7-9 and TRBJ1-2, reads DTGVSQNPRHKITKRGQNVTFRCDPISEHNRLYWYRQTLGQGPEFLTYFQNEAQLEKSRLLSDRFSAERPKGSFSTLEIQRTEQGDSAMYLCAIPIGTYGYTFGSGTRLTVV.

The chain carries TRBV5-1 and TRBJ2-1, with D perhaps TRBD1 or TRBD2 (5 bases each). The CDR3 consists of 18 residues. CDR1 is SGHRS and CDR2 is YFSETQ in the germline V gene. The V end lost 3 bases, the J end lost 9 bases, and 28 bases lay between the germline ends. The CDR3 region is CASSWSYGTVERPGEQFF. The CDR3 DNA reads as TGCGCCAGCAGCTGGTCCTACGGGACGGTGGAGAGGCCTGGTGAGCAGTTCTTC.

This clone was seen only once. V and J are TRBV7-9 and TRBJ2-1, with D possibly matching TRBD1 (6 bases). The germline gives CDR1 SEHNR, CDR2 FQNEAQ (reference sequence). The CDR3 contains 14 residues. V was clipped by 4 bases and J by 7 bases, with 14 bases between them. CDR3 region: CASSSGRGPNEQFF. CDR3 bases: TGTGCCAGCAGCTCAGGCAGGGGACCAAATGAGCAGTTCTTC.

This clone occurred once. The chain joins TRBV18 to TRBJ1-1, with D maybe TRBD1 (5 bases). The CDR3 sequence is 19 residues long. In germline, CDR1 is KGHSH, CDR2 LQKENI. V lost 2 bases to trimming and J lost 6 bases, with 28 bases between them. DNA for the CDR3: TGTGCCAGCTCACCATATTCCGGGGCCACCTCGGGGGGAATCGCTGAAGCTTTCTTT. As protein: CASSPYSGATSGGIAEAFF.

The chain employs TRBV4-1 and TRBJ1-3, with D maybe TRBD1 (5 bases). This CDR3 has 18 amino acids. Germline V CDR1 and CDR2: MGHRA, YSYEKL. Trimming took off 4 bases at V and 0 bases at J, with 19 bases between the two ends. In DNA form, the CDR3 reads TGCGCCAGCAGCCGTTTACCCCCGGGACTGACCTCTGGAAACACCATATATTTT. Its protein product is CASSRLPPGLTSGNTIYF.

The chain couples TRBV7-2 to TRBJ1-1, with 7 bases lining up with TRBD1. The length of the CDR3 is 12 residues. The junction had 8 bases not matched to a gene; V was cut back by 4 bases and J by 12 bases. The germline V gene encodes CDR1 SGHTA and CDR2 FQGNSA. CDR3 protein: CASSSNRGTTFF. CDR3 nucleotides: TGTGCCAGCAGCTCAAACAGGGGAACAACTTTCTTT.

The rearrangement joins TRBV7-2 to TRBJ1-2; the D gene is possibly TRBD1 (5 bases). Germline V CDR1 and CDR2: SGHTA, FQGNSA. This CDR3 contains 16 residues. Trimming took off 4 bases at V and 4 bases at J, with 19 bases between the two ends. The CDR3 DNA follows: TGTGCCAGCAGCTCAACCTCACACGGGGGAGGCTATGGCTACACCTTC. This codes for CASSSTSHGGGYGYTF.

The chain couples TRBV6-5 to TRBJ1-1, with TRBD1 matching over 8 bases. Germline CDR1 reads MNHEY; CDR2 reads SVGAGI. There are 14 residues in the CDR3. Trimming at V came to 4 bases and at J to 2 bases, leaving 3 bases not matched to a gene. In DNA, the CDR3 is TGTGCCAGCAGTTCCGGACAGGGAAACACTGAAGCTTTCTTT. Protein sequence: CASSSGQGNTEAFF.

This clone was seen once. The CDR3 region has the DNA TGTGCCAGCTCACCAAGTGAGGGAGCCTACAATGAGCAGTTCTTC. As protein: CASSPSEGAYNEQFF. The rearrangement links TRBV18 to TRBJ2-1; D may be TRBD2 (5 bases). This CDR3 comprises 15 residues. Germline V lookup: CDR1 KGHSH, CDR2 LQKENI. Trimming shortened V by 2 bases and J by 2 bases, and 10 bases separated the two germline ends.

V is TRBV6-1 and J is TRBJ1-5; 8 bases map to TRBD1. CDR3 size: 18 residues. The germline V gene has CDR1 MNHNS and CDR2 SASEGT. With 3 bases clipped from V and 2 bases from J, the junction kept 12 bases outside the gene matches. The CDR3 region is CASSDRVSGGSGNQPQHF. The CDR3 nucleotides read TGTGCCAGCAGTGACCGGGTTTCAGGGGGCTCTGGCAATCAGCCCCAGCATTTT.

In this sample, this clone turned up once. V and J are TRBV6-5 and TRBJ1-4; 8 bases are shared with TRBD1. Germline assignment: CDR1 MNHEY and CDR2 SVGAGI. The CDR3 consists of 16 residues. V shed 2 bases and J 8 bases; nucleotides not matched to a gene: 10. Here the CDR3 reads CASSYGWTGLGEKLFF. CDR3 coding DNA: TGTGCCAGCAGTTACGGCTGGACAGGGCTGGGAGAAAAACTGTTTTTT.

V gene TRBV2 combines with J gene TRBJ2-3; 9 nucleotides match TRBD2. This CDR3 has 14 amino acids. Trimming took 8 bases from V and 4 from J; bases not matched to a gene: 7. CDR1 is SNHLY, CDR2 FYNNEI, per germline. CDR3 sequence: CASSVAGVADTQYF. The DNA of the CDR3 is TGTGCCAGCTCCGTAGCGGGGGTGGCAGATACGCAGTATTTT.

The J gene is TRBJ2-2, the V gene TRBV27, with no clear D. Trimming shortened V by 3 bases and J by 4 bases, and 12 bases separated the two germline ends. Germline CDR1 is MNHEY and CDR2 is SMNVEV (reference sequence). CDR3 size: 15 residues. In DNA form, the CDR3 reads TGTGCCAGCAGTTTGTGGCCCCCGGTCACCGGGGAGCTGTTTTTT. It specifies CASSLWPPVTGELFF.

The CDR3 reads CASRVVLYF. The CDR3 bases are TGCGCCAGCAGGGTGGTCCTGTACTTC. The J gene is TRBJ2-7, the V gene TRBV5-1; no clear D. The CDR3 is 9 residues long. V lost 5 bases, J lost 12 bases, and 9 bases lay in between. The germline V gene has CDR1 SGHRS and CDR2 YFSETQ.

The V and J genes are TRBV7-8 and TRBJ1-1; the D gene is possibly TRBD1 (5 bases). The CDR3 loop spans 13 amino acids. CDR1 and CDR2 (germline): SGHVS, FQNEAQ. Trimming took 2 bases from V and 2 from J, leaving 6 bases between them. DNA for the CDR3: TGTGCCAGCAGCTTACAGGGAAACACTGAAGCTTTCTTT. It is translated as CASSLQGNTEAFF.

V is TRBV9 and J is TRBJ2-6; 8 nucleotides line up with TRBD1. The CDR3 spans 18 residues. Looked up from germline, CDR1 is SGDLS and CDR2 is YYNGEE. J gave up 2 bases and V 2 bases, and 9 bases lay outside the gene matches. CDR3 residues: CASSVGQGIGTGANVLTF. The CDR3 DNA reads TGTGCCAGCAGCGTCGGACAGGGCATTGGTACTGGGGCCAACGTCCTGACTTTC.

This clone was found a few times. The CDR3 nucleotides are TGTGCCAGCAGCTTAGGACAGGGAGTTTGGTTCGGGAACACTGAAGCTTTCTTT. It yields the protein CASSLGQGVWFGNTEAFF. J is TRBJ1-1 and V is TRBV7-8; 7 bases fit TRBD1. This CDR3 spans 18 amino acids. After removal of 1 base from V and 1 base from J, the junction contained 12 bases not matched to a gene. Germline values: CDR1 SGHVS, CDR2 FQNEAQ.

This chain links TRBV5-1 with TRBJ2-5, with D perhaps being TRBD1 or TRBD2 (5 bases each). Germline CDR1 reads SGHRS; CDR2 reads YFSETQ. CDR3 length: 15 residues. Trimming left V 1 base short and J 1 base short, with 11 bases between. The CDR3 loop is CASSLSEGTQETQYF. The DNA for the CDR3 is TGCGCCAGCAGCTTGTCAGAGGGGACCCAAGAGACCCAGTACTTC. Supplemented by reference TRBV5-1 and TRBJ2-5, the full variable domain reads KAGVTQTPRYLIKTRGQQVTLSCSPISGHRSVSWYQQTPGQGLQFLFEYFSETQRNKGNFPGRFSGRQFSNSRSEMNVSTLELGDSALYLCASSLSEGTQETQYFGPGTRLLVL.

The gene calls are TRBV6-1 and TRBJ1-4; D perhaps matches TRBD1 (6 bases). V dropped 4 bases and J dropped 0 bases, with 18 bases sitting between them. Germline-derived CDR1 and CDR2 are MNHNS and SASEGT. This CDR3 spans 18 amino acids. The DNA for the CDR3 is TGTGCCAGCAGTGGCCAATCCGGGACACCGTCAACTAATGAAAAACTGTTTTTT. This gives the protein CASSGQSGTPSTNEKLFF.